The 11 T cell receptor beta chains presented below share a single source sample, sequenced in a study of T-cell reconstitution after alpha-beta-depleted transplantation in children. The TCRbeta library incorporated unique molecular identifiers. Using its own MiXCR run on the PCR reads, TCRdb lists one record per CDR3 protein. The data contain roughly 28,000 distinct CDR3 sequences, over 15% of them singletons. Sequences were derived from PBMCs, mostly from graft donor cells, sampled 60 days after TCRalphabeta/CD19-depleted stem cell transplant. Receptor source: a male patient between 2 and 10 years old who had a stem cell transplant for acute lymphoblastic leukemia, so the T cells may come from the graft donor.

This clonotype occurred a few times. CDR3: CSAGGYYQPQHF. The CDR3 bases are TGCAGTGCTGGCGGGTATTATCAGCCCCAGCATTTT. This chain connects TRBV20-1 to TRBJ1-5; D not resolved. Germline V gene sequence: CDR1 DFQATT, CDR2 SNEGSKA (reference sequence). The CDR3 sequence is 12 residues long. With 5 bases removed from V and 5 bases from J, the gap between germline ends came to 10 bases.

At least ten counts were recorded for this clonotype. CDR3 in DNA: TGTGCCAGCAGTGAAACAGGGAGTGCTTTCTTT. It translates to CASSETGSAFF. This chain uses TRBV2 with TRBJ1-1; tentatively, D is TRBD1 (6 bases). Per the germline V gene, CDR1 is SNHLY and CDR2 is FYNNEI. CDR3 size: 11 residues. V shed 2 bases and J shed 11 bases, with 9 bases lying between them.

V is TRBV7-8 and J is TRBJ1-3, with D maybe TRBD1 (5 bases). Trimming pared 6 bases from V and 16 bases from J, leaving 22 bases between. CDR1 is SGHVS, CDR2 FQNEAQ, per germline. CDR3 size: 13 residues. CDR3: CASSFDPTAWHYF. CDR3 nucleotides: TGTGCCAGCAGTTTCGACCCGACAGCCTGGCATTATTTT.

This clonotype occurred many times. This chain connects TRBV6-2 or TRBV6-3 to TRBJ2-2, with a possible D match to TRBD2 (6 bases). Germline CDR1 is MNHEY and CDR2 is SVGEGT. Trimming left V 0 bases short and J 8 bases short, with 10 bases between. CDR3 length: 14 amino acids. The CDR3 protein is CASSYSTSSGELFF. CDR3 bases: TGTGCCAGCAGTTACTCGACTAGTTCGGGGGAGCTGTTTTTT.

The sample holds many counts of this clonotype. The genes are TRBV27 and TRBJ2-7; 7 bases align to TRBD1. With 6 bases clipped from V and 3 bases from J, the junction kept 8 bases outside the gene matches. Germline CDR1 MNHEY, CDR2 SMNVEV (reference sequence). The CDR3 runs to 14 residues. The CDR3 loop reads CASRASTGNYEQYF. Here the CDR3 DNA reads TGTGCCAGCAGGGCATCGACAGGGAACTACGAGCAGTACTTC.

This clonotype has more than one count but fewer than ten. V is TRBV7-6 and J is TRBJ1-4; no clear D. This CDR3 is 14 amino acids long. From germline, CDR1 is SGHVS and CDR2 FNYEAQ. V shed 1 base and J shed 2 bases, with 5 bases lying between them. For the CDR3, the DNA is TGTGCCAGCAGCTTAGGACCGACTAATGAAAAACTGTTTTTT. Translation gives CASSLGPTNEKLFF.

This chain links TRBV7-9 with TRBJ1-2, with 9 nucleotides matching TRBD1. The CDR3 has 16 amino acids. Looked up from germline, CDR1 is SEHNR and CDR2 is FQNEAQ (reference sequence). V lost 1 base, J lost 4 bases, and 7 bases stayed unmatched. The CDR3 DNA follows: TGTGCCAGCAGCTTAGACCGATGGGACAGGGCCTATGGCTACACCTTC. Its protein product is CASSLDRWDRAYGYTF.

This clonotype turned up a few times. V is TRBV16 and J is TRBJ2-1; no firm D call. There are 15 residues in the CDR3. Between the trimmed V and J ends, which lost 5 bases and 4 bases, there was a span of 15 bases. Germline loops: CDR1 KGHSY, CDR2 FQNENV. CDR3 region: CASSFYGQPYNEQFF. CDR3 nucleotides: TGTGCCAGCAGCTTTTATGGGCAGCCATACAATGAGCAGTTCTTC.

Here the CDR3 reads CASMGLDEQYF. In nucleotides, the CDR3 is TGCGCCAGCATGGGACTTGACGAGCAGTACTTC. The chain uses TRBV5-1 and TRBJ2-7, with D perhaps TRBD2 (6 bases). V lost 6 bases to trimming and J lost 5 bases, with 9 bases between them. This CDR3 region has 11 residues. Germline V gene data show CDR1 as SGHRS and CDR2 as YFSETQ. Variable domain in full (rest from reference TRBV5-1 and TRBJ2-7): KAGVTQTPRYLIKTRGQQVTLSCSPISGHRSVSWYQQTPGQGLQFLFEYFSETQRNKGNFPGRFSGRQFSNSRSEMNVSTLELGDSALYLCASMGLDEQYFGPGTRLTVT.

This clonotype has at least ten counts. The rearrangement links TRBV4-3 to TRBJ2-3; 7 bases match TRBD2. CDR1 and CDR2 (germline): LGHNA, YSLEER. J gave up 5 bases and V 1 base, and 3 bases lay outside the gene matches. The CDR3 is 14 residues long. CDR3 DNA sequence: TGCGCCAGCAGCCAAGGGCGGGAGTTAGATACGCAGTATTTT. It is translated as CASSQGRELDTQYF.

This clonotype was counted a single time. The CDR3 carries no conserved terminal phenylalanine or tryptophan, so it likely arises from a read error. The chain combines TRBV29-1 with TRBJ2-7, with 9 bases matching TRBD2. From germline, CDR1 is SQVTM and CDR2 ANQGSEA. The V segment lost 5 bases and the J segment 4 bases; nucleotides outside the gene matches: 6. This CDR3 comprises 13 residues. CDR3 in amino acids: CSVSGRFSYEQYL. Written as DNA, the CDR3 is TGCAGCGTTAGCGGGAGGTTTTCTTACGAGCAGTACCTC.